Listed here are 20 T cell receptor beta chains from one sample, sequenced in a study of T cells after yellow fever vaccination. TCRdb called the 5' RACE reads again in MiXCR, with one record for every CDR3 protein. The sample records 600,000 to 750,000 distinct CDR3 sequences, over 9% being singletons. The specimen was PBMCs, collected on the day of the yellow fever booster vaccination. All receptors derive from a young man who received the YFV17D yellow fever vaccine.

This clonotype was observed a few times. The chain carries TRBV20-1 and TRBJ2-3; 10 nucleotides align to TRBD2. The length of the CDR3 is 14 residues. The germline CDR1 and CDR2 sequences are DFQATT and SNEGSKA (reference sequence). The V and J ends lost 6 bases and 3 bases, in that order; junction bases with no gene match: 6. The DNA of the CDR3 is TGCAGTGCCGTTCTTAGCGGGAGGACAGATACGCAGTATTTT. It yields the protein CSAVLSGRTDTQYF.

This clonotype has a count of ten or more. This chain connects TRBV11-2 to TRBJ2-7; 12 bases fit TRBD1. Losses at the gene ends were 8 bases for V and 4 bases for J; bases not matched to a gene: 3. Germline V lookup: CDR1 SGHAT, CDR2 FQNNGV. CDR3 length: 13 residues. As DNA, the CDR3 is TGTGCCAGCCGGGGACAGGGGGCTTACGAGCAGTACTTC. Amino acid sequence: CASRGQGAYEQYF.

This clonotype was seen more than once but under ten times. V and J are TRBV6-2 or TRBV6-3 and TRBJ2-5; 7 nucleotides agree with TRBD1. Germline CDR1 reads MNHEY; CDR2 reads SVGEGT. J lost 5 bases, V lost 0 bases, and 12 bases had no gene match. The CDR3 has 17 residues. The CDR3 sequence is CASSYSTGRADSETQYF. CDR3 DNA: TGTGCCAGCAGTTACTCGACAGGGAGAGCGGACTCGGAGACCCAGTACTTC.

This clonotype was detected a few times. The chain couples TRBV21-1 to TRBJ2-1; TRBD2, the D gene given by the table, was not confirmed from the DNA. TRBV21-1 is a pseudogene locus. The CDR3 has 14 amino acids. DNA of the CDR3: TGTGCCAGCAGCAAACCCCCTCCCCCAGGCAGGCAGTTCTTC. Translation: CASSKPPPPGRQFF.

V is TRBV20-1 and J is TRBJ2-7; D is possibly TRBD1 (7 bases). The CDR3 runs to 18 residues. The V gene's germline CDR1 is DFQATT and CDR2 SNEGSKA (reference sequence). V lost 1 base to trimming and J lost 0 bases, with 22 bases between them. CDR3 in amino acids: CSARGPTKRGDSSYEQYF. CDR3 sequence (DNA): TGCAGTGCTAGAGGACCCACCAAAAGGGGGGACAGCTCCTACGAGCAGTACTTC.

This chain uses TRBV20-1 with TRBJ2-7; D may be TRBD2 (5 bases). CDR3 length: 15 amino acids. Germline assignment: CDR1 DFQATT and CDR2 SNEGSKA (reference sequence). V dropped 0 bases and J dropped 0 bases, with 12 bases sitting between them. The CDR3, as DNA: TGCAGTGCTAGAGACTCACCGGGGAGCTCCTACGAGCAGTACTTC. Translating gives CSARDSPGSSYEQYF.

The V call is TRBV7-8, the J call TRBJ2-3, with a possible D match to TRBD2 (5 bases). Trimming shortened V by 6 bases and J by 2 bases, and 12 bases separated the two germline ends. The CDR3 contains 14 residues. The germline V gene encodes CDR1 SGHVS and CDR2 FQNEAQ. CDR3 sequence: CASSLLVNTDTQYF. Written as DNA, the CDR3 is TGTGCCAGCAGTTTACTAGTTAACACAGATACGCAGTATTTT.

The CDR3, as DNA: TGTGCCAGCAGTTTTAGCGGCCTCACCGGGGAGCTGTTTTTT. It translates to CASSFSGLTGELFF. V gene TRBV11-1 combines with J gene TRBJ2-2; TRBD2 is a possible D gene (6 bases). V lost 6 bases, J lost 4 bases, and 12 bases lay in between. The CDR3 has 14 amino acids. The germline V gene has CDR1 SGHAT and CDR2 FQDESV (reference sequence).

Only a few counts were recorded for this clonotype. The rearrangement links TRBV5-1 to TRBJ1-5, with D perhaps TRBD1 (5 bases). The CDR3 sequence is 15 residues long. The germline V gene encodes CDR1 SGHRS and CDR2 YFSETQ. V shed 0 bases and J shed 3 bases, with 10 bases lying between them. CDR3 protein: CASSLEGGDNQPQHF. CDR3 in DNA: TGCGCCAGCAGCTTGGAAGGAGGGGACAATCAGCCCCAGCATTTT.

The chain combines TRBV12-3 or TRBV12-4 with TRBJ2-1; 8 bases agree with TRBD2. The CDR3 loop spans 15 amino acids. The junction had 6 bases not matched to a gene; V was cut back by 5 bases and J by 3 bases. CDR3 region: CASSPRLANYNEQFF. Written as DNA, the CDR3 is TGTGCCAGCAGTCCCCGACTAGCGAACTACAATGAGCAGTTCTTC.

There are a few counts of this clonotype. The V and J genes are TRBV7-2 and TRBJ2-5; D is ambiguous. The CDR3 consists of 11 residues. V was clipped by 3 bases and J by 13 bases, with 12 bases between them. Germline CDR1 and CDR2: SGHTA and FQGNSA. CDR3 loop: CASSFSNPLYF. CDR3 DNA sequence: TGTGCCAGCAGCTTTTCTAATCCCTTGTACTTC.

A few counts support this clonotype. The chain is built from TRBV20-1 and TRBJ2-3; D uncertain. With 5 bases removed from V and 8 bases from J, the gap between germline ends came to 14 bases. The CDR3 is 12 residues long. Germline V CDR1 and CDR2: DFQATT, SNEGSKA (reference sequence). Here the CDR3 DNA reads TGCAGTGCTCAAGATCTATTGGGTACGCAGTATTTT. As protein: CSAQDLLGTQYF.

At least ten counts were recorded for this clonotype. The chain is built from TRBV4-3 and TRBJ2-3; 12 bases fit TRBD2. The CDR3 is 16 residues long. V lost 4 bases to trimming and J lost 3 bases; unmatched junction nucleotides: 5. Germline assignment: CDR1 LGHNA and CDR2 YSLEER. The chain's CDR3 is CASSRVLAGGTDTQYF. CDR3 bases: TGCGCCAGCAGCCGTGTCCTAGCGGGAGGGACAGATACGCAGTATTTT.

V usage is TRBV29-1 and J usage is TRBJ2-1; 9 nucleotides agree with TRBD1. The CDR3 extends over 13 amino acids. V lost 4 bases to trimming and J lost 7 bases; unmatched junction nucleotides: 5. CDR1 SQVTM and CDR2 ANQGSEA come from the germline V gene. The CDR3 here is CSVARDRVNEQFF. DNA of the CDR3: TGCAGCGTTGCCCGGGACAGGGTTAATGAGCAGTTCTTC.

This chain connects TRBV29-1 to TRBJ2-5; TRBD2 agrees at 9 bases. Looked up from germline, CDR1 is SQVTM and CDR2 is ANQGSEA. Trimming at V came to 7 bases and at J to 7 bases, leaving 7 bases not matched to a gene. This CDR3 contains 12 residues. Written as DNA, the CDR3 is TGCAGCGCGAAGGCAGCGGGGGGGACCCAGTACTTC. Translated: CSAKAAGGTQYF.

Only a few counts were recorded for this clonotype. The chain carries TRBV12-3 or TRBV12-4 and TRBJ1-4; 9 bases are shared with TRBD1. This CDR3 region has 14 residues. V dropped 4 bases and J dropped 7; count of bases not matched to a gene: 4. The CDR3 is CASSSTGGAEKLFF. CDR3 nucleotide sequence: TGTGCCAGCAGTTCGACAGGGGGTGCTGAAAAACTGTTTTTT.

This clonotype appeared many times. The CDR3, as DNA: TGTGCCAGCAGTTACTCTCGCGTTAATGAGCAGTTCTTC. Residues: CASSYSRVNEQFF. The chain recombines TRBV6-5 with TRBJ2-1, with D uncertain. Germline lookup yields CDR1 MNHEY and CDR2 SVGAGI. V was shortened by 0 bases and J by 7 bases, with 7 bases between the two germline ends. CDR3 length: 13 amino acids.

This clonotype was observed a handful of times. The gene calls are TRBV10-1 and TRBJ2-7; 9 nucleotides line up with TRBD2. This CDR3 spans 14 amino acids. Germline values: CDR1 WNHNN, CDR2 SYGVQD (reference sequence). V trimming: 2 bases; J trimming: 3 bases; junction bases outside the gene matches: 2. CDR3 bases: TGCGCCAGCAGTGAGGGGACTAGCTTCTACGAGCAGTACTTC. Its protein product is CASSEGTSFYEQYF.

This rearrangement joins TRBV12-3 or TRBV12-4 to TRBJ2-2; 9 bases are a match to TRBD2. The CDR3 sequence is 14 residues long. The V segment lost 5 bases and the J segment 5 bases; nucleotides outside the gene matches: 3. The CDR3 DNA reads as TGTGCCAGCAGTGGGACTAGCCATACCGGGGAGCTGTTTTTT. Its translation is CASSGTSHTGELFF.

In the case of this clonotype: One end of the junction fails to match germline, which may point to a read error. The chain recombines TRBV18 with TRBJ1-1; D is unclear. CDR3 length equals 14 residues. Germline CDR1 KGHSH, CDR2 LQKENI. The chain's CDR3 is CPSSPLLEVTEAFF. The CDR3 DNA sequence: TGTCCCAGCTCACCACTTCTAGAGGTTACTGAAGCTTTCTTT.